This T cell receptor beta chain was captured by sequencing in a study of T cell clonality in common variable immunodeficiency. Findings and caveats of the study: Patient heterogeneity in the CVID cohort limited correlations between repertoire features and clinical complications. Reportedly, TCR beta sequences from common variable immunodeficiency showed fewer deletions and N-nucleotide insertions.

Only a few counts were recorded for this clone. Its antigen remains unidentified. The read finishes 3 residues shy of the CDR3 end, and the germline J gene is used to complete it. The CDR3 length is 15 residues. V was clipped by 4 bases and J by 2 bases, with 15 bases between them. Germline assignment: CDR1 DFQATT and CDR2 SNEGSKA (reference sequence). Only in-frame clones appear in the TCRdb table, and some are missing; sequencing was by immunoSEQ multiplex PCR. The sample presents tens of thousands of clones, none singletons. This sequence originates from a human donor with common variable immunodeficiency. The chain employs TRBV20-1 and TRBJ2-1, with D hard to call. The sequencing sample was made of peripheral blood mononuclear cells. CDR3 DNA, as far as it was read: TGCAGTGCTAACCCGTCTAGTAGCCCCTACAATGAG. This translates into CSANPSSSPYNE. The whole CDR3 protein reads CSANPSSSPYNEQFF.